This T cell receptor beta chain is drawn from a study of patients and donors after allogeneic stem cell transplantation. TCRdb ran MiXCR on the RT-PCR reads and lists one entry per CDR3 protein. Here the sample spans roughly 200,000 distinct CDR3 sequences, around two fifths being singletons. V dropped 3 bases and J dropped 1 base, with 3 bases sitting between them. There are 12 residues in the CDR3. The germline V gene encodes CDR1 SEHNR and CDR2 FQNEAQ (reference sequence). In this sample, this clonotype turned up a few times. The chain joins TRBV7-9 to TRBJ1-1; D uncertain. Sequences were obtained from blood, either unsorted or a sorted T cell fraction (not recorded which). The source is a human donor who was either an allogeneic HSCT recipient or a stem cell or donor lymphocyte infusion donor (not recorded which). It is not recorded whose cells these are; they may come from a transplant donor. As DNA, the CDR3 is TGTGCCAGCAGCTTTGAGAACACTGAAGCTTTCTTT. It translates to CASSFENTEAFF.